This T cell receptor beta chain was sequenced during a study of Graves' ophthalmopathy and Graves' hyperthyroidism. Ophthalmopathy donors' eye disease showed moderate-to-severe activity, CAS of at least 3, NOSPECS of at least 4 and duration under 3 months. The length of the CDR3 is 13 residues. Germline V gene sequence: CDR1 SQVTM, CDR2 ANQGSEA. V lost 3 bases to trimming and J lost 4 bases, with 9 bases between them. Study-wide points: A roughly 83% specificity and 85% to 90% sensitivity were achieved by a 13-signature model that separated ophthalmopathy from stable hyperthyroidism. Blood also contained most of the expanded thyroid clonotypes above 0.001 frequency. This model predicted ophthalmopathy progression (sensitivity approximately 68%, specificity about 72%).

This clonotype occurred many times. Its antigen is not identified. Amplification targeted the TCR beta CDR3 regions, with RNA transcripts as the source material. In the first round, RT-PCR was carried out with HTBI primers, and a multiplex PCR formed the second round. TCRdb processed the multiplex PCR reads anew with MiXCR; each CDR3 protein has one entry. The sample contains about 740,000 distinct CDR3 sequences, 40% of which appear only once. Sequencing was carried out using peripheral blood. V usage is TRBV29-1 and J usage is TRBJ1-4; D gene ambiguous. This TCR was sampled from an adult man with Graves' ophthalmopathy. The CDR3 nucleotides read TGCAGCGTTGAGACGGCAAATAATGAAAAACTGTTTTTT. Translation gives CSVETANNEKLFF.